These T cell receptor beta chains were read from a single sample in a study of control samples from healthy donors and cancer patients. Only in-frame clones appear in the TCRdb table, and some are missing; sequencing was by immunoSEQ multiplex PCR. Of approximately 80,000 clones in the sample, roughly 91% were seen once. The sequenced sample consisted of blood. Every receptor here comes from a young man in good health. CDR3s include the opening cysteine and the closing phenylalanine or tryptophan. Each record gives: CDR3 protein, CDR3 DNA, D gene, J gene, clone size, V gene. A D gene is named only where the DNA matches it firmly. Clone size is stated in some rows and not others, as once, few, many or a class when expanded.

CDR3aa: CASRYLIDSTTLGGYTF
CDR3nt: TGTGCCAGCAGGTACCTAATTGACAGTACTACCCTCGGTGGCTACACCTTC
d_gene: .
j_gene: TRBJ1-2
abundance: .
v_gene: TRBV27

CDR3aa: CASARDAARTGELFF
CDR3nt: TGTGCCAGCGCCCGGGACGCCGCCCGCACCGGGGAGCTGTTTTTT
d_gene: .
j_gene: TRBJ2-2
abundance: once
v_gene: TRBV18

CDR3aa: CATSDADLQPSGANVLTF
CDR3nt: TGTGCCACCAGTGATGCCGACCTACAACCCTCTGGGGCCAACGTCCTGACTTTC
d_gene: .
j_gene: TRBJ2-6
abundance: .
v_gene: TRBV24-1

CDR3aa: CASTFGRGWAETQYF
CDR3nt: TGTGCCAGCACCTTTGGGAGAGGGTGGGCAGAGACCCAGTACTTC
d_gene: .
j_gene: TRBJ2-5
abundance: .
v_gene: TRBV5-6

CDR3aa: CASGRDGEGLSPLHF
CDR3nt: TGTGCTAGTGGTCGAGACGGGGAGGGTCTGTCACCCCTCCACTTT
d_gene: .
j_gene: TRBJ1-6
abundance: .
v_gene: TRBV12-5

CDR3aa: CASAGWAEAFF
CDR3nt: TGTGCCAGCGCCGGGTGGGCTGAAGCTTTCTTT
d_gene: .
j_gene: TRBJ1-1
abundance: .
v_gene: TRBV19

CDR3aa: CASSPRGTEGSYEQYF
CDR3nt: TGTGCCAGTAGTCCCCGGGGGACAGAGGGTTCCTACGAGCAGTACTTC
d_gene: .
j_gene: TRBJ2-7
abundance: .
v_gene: TRBV19

CDR3aa: CASSQQQGPYGYTF
CDR3nt: TGTGCCAGCAGCCAGCAACAGGGCCCTTATGGCTACACCTTC
d_gene: .
j_gene: TRBJ1-2
abundance: .
v_gene: TRBV3-1/TRBV3-2

CDR3aa: CASSLTSGTYEQYF
CDR3nt: TGCGCCAGCAGCTTAACTAGCGGGACCTACGAGCAGTACTTC
d_gene: TRBD2
j_gene: TRBJ2-7
abundance: .
v_gene: TRBV5-1

CDR3aa: CASSIGFRTGELFF
CDR3nt: TGTGCCAGTAGTATAGGTTTCCGCACCGGGGAGCTGTTTTTT
d_gene: .
j_gene: TRBJ2-2
abundance: .
v_gene: TRBV19

CDR3aa: CASSRQGVTSTDEQYF
CDR3nt: TGCGCCAGCAGTCGACAGGGAGTAACGTCCACTGACGAGCAGTACTTC
d_gene: TRBD1
j_gene: TRBJ2-7
abundance: .
v_gene: TRBV4-3

CDR3aa: CSASLARITDTQYF
CDR3nt: TGCAGTGCTAGTCTAGCAAGGATCACAGATACGCAGTATTTT
d_gene: .
j_gene: TRBJ2-3
abundance: .
v_gene: TRBV20-1

CDR3aa: CASRGTGYTGELFF
CDR3nt: TGTGCCTCCAGGGGTACGGGGTACACCGGGGAGCTGTTTTTT
d_gene: .
j_gene: TRBJ2-2
abundance: .
v_gene: TRBV24-1

CDR3aa: CASRTGYGYTF
CDR3nt: TGTGCCAGCAGGACAGGGTATGGCTACACCTTC
d_gene: TRBD1
j_gene: TRBJ1-2
abundance: .
v_gene: TRBV27

CDR3aa: CASIRQGYNEQFF
CDR3nt: TGTGCCAGCATACGACAGGGTTACAATGAGCAGTTCTTC
d_gene: TRBD1
j_gene: TRBJ2-1
abundance: .
v_gene: TRBV25-1

CDR3aa: CASSLPDWGQQETQYF
CDR3nt: TGCGCCAGCAGCTTGCCGGACTGGGGACAGCAAGAGACCCAGTACTTC
d_gene: TRBD1
j_gene: TRBJ2-5
abundance: .
v_gene: TRBV5-1

CDR3aa: CASSIPAGRAYEQYF
CDR3nt: TGTGCCAGTAGTATCCCGGCAGGGAGAGCCTACGAGCAGTACTTC
d_gene: .
j_gene: TRBJ2-7
abundance: .
v_gene: TRBV19

CDR3aa: CASSMGQSGNTIYF
CDR3nt: TGTGCCAGTAGTATGGGGCAGAGCGGAAACACCATATATTTT
d_gene: .
j_gene: TRBJ1-3
abundance: .
v_gene: TRBV19

CDR3aa: CASSRTYF
CDR3nt: TGTGCCAGCAGCCGTACATATTTT
d_gene: .
j_gene: TRBJ1-3
abundance: .
v_gene: TRBV6-6

CDR3aa: CASSPEAGEAFF
CDR3nt: TGTGCCAGCAGCCCCGAGGCCGGAGAAGCTTTCTTT
d_gene: .
j_gene: TRBJ1-1
abundance: .
v_gene: TRBV6-5

CDR3aa: CASSLSRLIITSTDTQYF
CDR3nt: TGTGCCAGCAGCTTAAGTCGTCTGATAATCACTAGCACAGATACGCAGTATTTT
d_gene: .
j_gene: TRBJ2-3
abundance: .
v_gene: TRBV11-2

CDR3aa: CASSYSKRGTGDTQYF
CDR3nt: TGTGCCAGCAGTTACTCCAAAAGGGGGACAGGGGATACGCAGTATTTT
d_gene: TRBD1
j_gene: TRBJ2-3
abundance: .
v_gene: TRBV6-5

CDR3aa: CASSPRDYEVHEQYF
CDR3nt: TGTGCCAGCAGCCCAAGGGACTATGAAGTCCACGAGCAGTACTTC
d_gene: TRBD2
j_gene: TRBJ2-7
abundance: .
v_gene: TRBV13

CDR3aa: CASSLASTGGNEKLFF
CDR3nt: TGTGCCAGCAGCTTAGCGTCGACAGGGGGTAATGAAAAACTGTTTTTT
d_gene: TRBD1
j_gene: TRBJ1-4
abundance: .
v_gene: TRBV7-2

CDR3aa: CASSLGVTKPQHF
CDR3nt: TGTGCCAGCAGTTTGGGGGTTACAAAGCCCCAGCATTTT
d_gene: .
j_gene: TRBJ1-5
abundance: .
v_gene: TRBV12-3/TRBV12-4

CDR3aa: CASSPGRGLLDTEAFF
CDR3nt: TGCGCCAGCAGCCCGGGCAGGGGGCTATTGGACACTGAAGCTTTCTTT
d_gene: TRBD1
j_gene: TRBJ1-1
abundance: .
v_gene: TRBV5-1

CDR3aa: CASSPHKPGTGEEAFF
CDR3nt: TGTGCCAGCTCACCACATAAACCCGGGACAGGGGAGGAGGCTTTCTTT
d_gene: TRBD1
j_gene: TRBJ1-1
abundance: .
v_gene: TRBV18

CDR3aa: CASSGRQTSNYGYTF
CDR3nt: TGTGCCAGCTCAGGAAGACAGACATCTAACTATGGCTACACCTTC
d_gene: .
j_gene: TRBJ1-2
abundance: .
v_gene: TRBV18

CDR3aa: CASSATGISYEQYF
CDR3nt: TGTGCCAGCAGCGCGACAGGGATCTCCTACGAGCAGTACTTC
d_gene: TRBD1
j_gene: TRBJ2-7
abundance: .
v_gene: TRBV2

CDR3aa: CASSVGTGDQPQHF
CDR3nt: TGTGCCAGCAGCGTCGGGACAGGGGATCAGCCCCAGCATTTT
d_gene: TRBD1
j_gene: TRBJ1-5
abundance: .
v_gene: TRBV9

CDR3aa: CASSSIGYEQYF
CDR3nt: TGTGCCAGCAGCTCCATTGGTTACGAGCAGTACTTC
d_gene: .
j_gene: TRBJ2-7
abundance: .
v_gene: TRBV7-2

CDR3aa: CASSSYRGATGEQYF
CDR3nt: TGCGCCAGCAGCTCATACAGGGGAGCCACGGGTGAGCAGTACTTC
d_gene: TRBD1
j_gene: TRBJ2-7
abundance: .
v_gene: TRBV5-1

CDR3aa: CASSPNRGQGNTEAFF
CDR3nt: TGTGCCAGCTCACCAAATCGGGGACAGGGGAACACTGAAGCTTTCTTT
d_gene: TRBD1
j_gene: TRBJ1-1
abundance: once
v_gene: TRBV18

CDR3aa: CASSLEVYNEQFF
CDR3nt: TGTGCCAGCAGCTTAGAGGTCTACAATGAGCAGTTCTTC
d_gene: .
j_gene: TRBJ2-1
abundance: .
v_gene: TRBV5-5

CDR3aa: CASSQDRGLDEQYF
CDR3nt: TGTGCCAGCAGCCAAGATAGAGGGTTGGACGAGCAGTACTTC
d_gene: .
j_gene: TRBJ2-7
abundance: .
v_gene: TRBV4-2

CDR3aa: CASSAPRGRAAYEQYF
CDR3nt: TGTGCCAGCAGTGCCCCTCGGGGCAGGGCAGCCTACGAGCAGTACTTC
d_gene: .
j_gene: TRBJ2-7
abundance: .
v_gene: TRBV6-4

CDR3aa: CASSPQGEKLFF
CDR3nt: TGTGCCAGCAGCCCCCAGGGTGAAAAACTGTTTTTT
d_gene: .
j_gene: TRBJ1-4
abundance: .
v_gene: TRBV7-9

CDR3aa: CASSLIVTSESYEQYF
CDR3nt: TGCGCCAGCAGCTTGATTGTTACTAGCGAATCCTACGAGCAGTACTTC
d_gene: TRBD2
j_gene: TRBJ2-7
abundance: .
v_gene: TRBV5-1

CDR3aa: CASSFRTDISYEQYF
CDR3nt: TGCGCCAGCAGCTTTAGGACGGATATCTCCTACGAGCAGTACTTC
d_gene: .
j_gene: TRBJ2-7
abundance: .
v_gene: TRBV5-1

CDR3aa: CASTLGVGLNRQGNTEAFF
CDR3nt: TGTGCCAGCACCCTAGGGGTCGGACTTAACCGACAGGGTAATACTGAAGCTTTCTTT
d_gene: TRBD1
j_gene: TRBJ1-1
abundance: .
v_gene: TRBV7-9

CDR3aa: CATSDTRQGSHGYTF
CDR3nt: TGTGCCACCAGTGATACTAGACAGGGAAGCCATGGCTACACCTTC
d_gene: TRBD1
j_gene: TRBJ1-2
abundance: .
v_gene: TRBV24-1

CDR3aa: CASSQDRHSGSRDTIYF
CDR3nt: TGTGCCAGCAGCCAAGATCGTCACTCAGGGAGTAGGGACACCATATATTTT
d_gene: .
j_gene: TRBJ1-3
abundance: .
v_gene: TRBV14

CDR3aa: CASSEGRIRTDTQYF
CDR3nt: TGTGCCAGCAGTGAGGGGCGGATTCGCACAGATACGCAGTATTTT
d_gene: .
j_gene: TRBJ2-3
abundance: .
v_gene: TRBV9

CDR3aa: CASSRGDSQNTIYF
CDR3nt: TGTGCCAGCAGCCGCGGGGACAGCCAGAACACCATATATTTT
d_gene: TRBD1
j_gene: TRBJ1-3
abundance: .
v_gene: TRBV7-9

CDR3aa: CASSFTEDQPQHF
CDR3nt: TGTGCCAGCAGTTTCACAGAGGATCAGCCCCAGCATTTT
d_gene: .
j_gene: TRBJ1-5
abundance: .
v_gene: TRBV12-3/TRBV12-4